This T cell receptor beta chain was retrieved from a study of T cell clonality in common variable immunodeficiency. Study-level findings and limits: Reportedly, TCR beta sequences from common variable immunodeficiency showed fewer deletions and N-nucleotide insertions. CVID subjects showed higher TCRbeta clonality than healthy controls.

This clone has ten or more counts. Its antigen remains unidentified. Read data end 3 residues before the CDR3 end; the end is taken from the germline J gene. Germline values: CDR1 MGHRA, CDR2 YSYEKL. CDR3 length: 17 amino acids. With V trimmed by 0 bases and J by 10 bases, 11 bases remained unmatched. Assay used: immunoSEQ multiplex PCR; TCRdb lists only in-frame clones, some missing. Singletons are absent from the sample, which has 75,000 to 85,000 clones. What was sequenced was peripheral blood mononuclear cells. This receptor was obtained from a person aged 18-70 years in good health. The rearrangement links TRBV4-1 to TRBJ1-6; 8 nucleotides align to TRBD1. The covered CDR3 bases are TGCGCCAGCAGCCAAGATCGACAGGGGTTTTTACGATCACCC. It is translated as CASSQDRQGFLRSP. The whole CDR3 reads CASSQDRQGFLRSPLHF.